This paragraph covers one T cell receptor (beta chain) sequence. As yet, its antigen is unknown. This record belongs to a study of T cell responses to AZD1222 COVID-19 vaccine. Study overall: Pooling covered second doses at about 4 or about 12 weeks. Findings of the study overall: Spike-specific TCRs gained breadth and depth after people received two AZD1222 doses. Donor demographics were predominantly white British with a female majority; clonal diversity may be underestimated. Distributed over spike, vaccine-associated CD4 TCRs predominated at 160-218 and 743-854.

Sequencing was performed with immunoSEQ multiplex PCR; in TCRdb, only in-frame clones are kept and a portion is missing. The sample holds roughly 140,000 clones, about 91% seen once. The CDR3 runs to 14 residues. V lost 2 bases and J lost 2; bases outside the gene matches: 1. CDR1 and CDR2 from the germline V gene are LGHDT and YNNKEL (reference sequence). Sequencing used peripheral blood, obtained on day 0 of AZD1222 vaccination. The sequence derives from an adult in good health. The chain employs TRBV3-1 (or the pseudogene TRBV3-2) and TRBJ1-2; 8 positions agree with TRBD1. The CDR3 coding sequence is TGTGCCAGCAGCCAACGGACAGGGAACTATGGCTACACCTTC. Translation gives CASSQRTGNYGYTF.